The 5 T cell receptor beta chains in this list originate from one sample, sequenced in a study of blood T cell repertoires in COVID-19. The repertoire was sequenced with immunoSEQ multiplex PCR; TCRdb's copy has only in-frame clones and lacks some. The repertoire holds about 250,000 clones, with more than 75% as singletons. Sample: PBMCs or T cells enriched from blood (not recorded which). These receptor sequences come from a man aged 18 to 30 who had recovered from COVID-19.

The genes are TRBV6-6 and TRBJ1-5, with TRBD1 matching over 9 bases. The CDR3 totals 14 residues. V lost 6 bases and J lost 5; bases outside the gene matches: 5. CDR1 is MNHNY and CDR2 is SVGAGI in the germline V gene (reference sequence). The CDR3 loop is CASRTGGNDQPQHF. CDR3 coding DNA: TGTGCCAGCAGGACAGGGGGAAATGATCAGCCCCAGCATTTT.

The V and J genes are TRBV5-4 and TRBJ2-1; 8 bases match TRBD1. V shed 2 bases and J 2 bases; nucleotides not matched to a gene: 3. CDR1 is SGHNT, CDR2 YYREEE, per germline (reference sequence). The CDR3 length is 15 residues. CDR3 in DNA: TGTGCCAGCAGCTTCGGGACAGGTCCCTACAATGAGCAGTTCTTC. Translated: CASSFGTGPYNEQFF.

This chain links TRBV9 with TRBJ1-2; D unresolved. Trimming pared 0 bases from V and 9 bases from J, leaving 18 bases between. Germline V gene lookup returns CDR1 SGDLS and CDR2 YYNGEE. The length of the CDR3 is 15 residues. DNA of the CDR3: TGTGCCAGCAGCGTAGACAGCGGAATTAAGCGGAGCTACACCTTC. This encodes CASSVDSGIKRSYTF.

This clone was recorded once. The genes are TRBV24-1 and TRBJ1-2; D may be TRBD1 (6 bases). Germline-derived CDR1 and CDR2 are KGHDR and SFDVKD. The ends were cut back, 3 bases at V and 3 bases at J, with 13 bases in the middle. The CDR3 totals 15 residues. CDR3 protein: CATSDPTTGHYGYTF. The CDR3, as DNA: TGTGCCACCAGTGATCCGACGACAGGACACTATGGCTACACCTTC.

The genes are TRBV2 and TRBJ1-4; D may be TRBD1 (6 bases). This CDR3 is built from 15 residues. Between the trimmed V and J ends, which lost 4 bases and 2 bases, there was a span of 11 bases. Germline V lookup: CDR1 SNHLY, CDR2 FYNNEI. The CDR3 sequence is CASSVQGPTNEKLFF. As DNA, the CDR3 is TGTGCCAGCAGTGTCCAGGGGCCCACTAATGAAAAACTGTTTTTT. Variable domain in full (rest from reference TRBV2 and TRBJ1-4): EPEVTQTPSHQVTQMGQEVILRCVPISNHLYFYWYRQILGQKVEFLVSFYNNEISEKSEIFDDQFSVERPDGSNFTLKIRSTKLEDSAMYFCASSVQGPTNEKLFFGSGTQLSVL.